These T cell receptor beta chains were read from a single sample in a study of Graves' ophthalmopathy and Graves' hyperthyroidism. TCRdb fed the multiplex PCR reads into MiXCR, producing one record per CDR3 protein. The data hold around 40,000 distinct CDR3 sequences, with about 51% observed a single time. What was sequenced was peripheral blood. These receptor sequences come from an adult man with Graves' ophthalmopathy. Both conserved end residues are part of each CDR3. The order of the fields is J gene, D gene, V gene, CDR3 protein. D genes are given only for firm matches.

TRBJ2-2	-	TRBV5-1	CASCLSAGARTGELFF
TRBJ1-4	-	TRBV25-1	CASSERTVNEKLFF
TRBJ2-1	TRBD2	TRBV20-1	CSANDIAGGGEQFF
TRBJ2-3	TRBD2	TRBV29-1	CSVGTSGIDTQYF
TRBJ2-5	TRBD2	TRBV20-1	CSVLLAGRQETRYF
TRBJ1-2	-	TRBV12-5	CASGLPPKGPRGYGYTF
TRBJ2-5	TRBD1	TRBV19	CASRTDRESETQYF
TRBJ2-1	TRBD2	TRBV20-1	CSARLAGTYNEQFF
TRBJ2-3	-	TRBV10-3	CAISDRMDRGDTQYF
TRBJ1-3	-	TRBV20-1	CSASSLGAGNTIYF
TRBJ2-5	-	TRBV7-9	CASSPRGGGTQYF
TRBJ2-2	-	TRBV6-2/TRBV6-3	CASTGTLNTGELFF
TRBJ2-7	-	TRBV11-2	CAGSPMVRSNEQYF
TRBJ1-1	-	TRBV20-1	CSARVPGGTNTEAFF
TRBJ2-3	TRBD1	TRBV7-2	CASSLDRGLDEQYF
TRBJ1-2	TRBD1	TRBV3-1	CASSFGQGGYNYGYTF
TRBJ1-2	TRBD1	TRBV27	CASSPRQGGGYLDGYTF
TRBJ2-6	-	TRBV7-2	CASSLVAGRLGGANVLTF
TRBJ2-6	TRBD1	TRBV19	CASRPGTGGANVLTF
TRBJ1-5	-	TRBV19	CASSSPRGGSNQPQHF
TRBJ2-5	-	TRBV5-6	CASRPGTFVETQYF
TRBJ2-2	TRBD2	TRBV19	CASTLLAGGDLGGELFF
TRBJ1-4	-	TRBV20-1	CSARTLGTGNEKLFF
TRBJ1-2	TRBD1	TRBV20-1	CSASRDSHGYTF
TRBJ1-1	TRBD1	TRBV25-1	CASSESATGDTEAFF
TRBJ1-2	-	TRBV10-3	CAMSPGAGTYGYTF
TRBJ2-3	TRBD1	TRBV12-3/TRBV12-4	CASSSNRGADTQYF
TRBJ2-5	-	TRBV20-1	CSAREGTGWQETQYF
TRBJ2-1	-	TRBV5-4	CASSFGDTQFF
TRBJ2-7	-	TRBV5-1	CASSPGGDGADEQYF
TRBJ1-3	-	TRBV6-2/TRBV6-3	CASSYGSPGNTIYF
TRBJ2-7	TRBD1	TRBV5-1	CASSRDRGTYEQYF
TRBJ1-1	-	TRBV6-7	CASSLLRGDTEAFF
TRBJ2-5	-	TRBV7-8	CASSLLIREETQYF
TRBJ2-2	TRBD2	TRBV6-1	CASSEASGGTGELFF
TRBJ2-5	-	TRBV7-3	CASSLKGTQYF
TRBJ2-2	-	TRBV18	CASSPTQSANTGELFF
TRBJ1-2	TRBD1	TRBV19	CASSIPDRLYGYTF
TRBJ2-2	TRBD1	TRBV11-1	CASSWGQESTGELFF
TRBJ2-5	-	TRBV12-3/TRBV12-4	CASSLLGRGSETQYF
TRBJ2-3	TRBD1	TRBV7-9	CASTSGTQGDEQYF
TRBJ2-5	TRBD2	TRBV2	CASSEQRGLNQETQYF
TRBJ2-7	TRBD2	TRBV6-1	CASSEGLASYEQYF
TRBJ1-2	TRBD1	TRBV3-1	CASSAQGFPYGYTF
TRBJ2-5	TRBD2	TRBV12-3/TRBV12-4	CASSPGRLAGGGETQYF
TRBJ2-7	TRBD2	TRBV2	CASRTSGRSFVQYF
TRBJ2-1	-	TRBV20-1	CSAAGSGREQFF